A single sample is the source of the 10 T cell receptor beta chains below, sequenced in a study of cytomegalovirus exposure and HLA in healthy donors. PCR involved 60 Vbeta and 13 Jbeta primers. The method was immunoSEQ multiplex PCR; TCRdb's version includes in-frame clones alone and lacks a portion of them. Here the sample spans 200,000 to 250,000 clones, approximately 90% being singletons. The sequencing sample was made of PBMCs. The receptors shown here come from a woman under 30 in good health and CMV-seronegative.

V is TRBV27 and J is TRBJ2-2; perhaps TRBD1 as D (5 bases). In germline, CDR1 is MNHEY, CDR2 SMNVEV (reference sequence). The germline V and J ends were trimmed by 5 bases and 5 bases, with 18 bases remaining between them. The CDR3 contains 16 residues. CDR3 in DNA: TGTGCCAGCAGTCCGCAGACACCCTCAGGGACCGGGGAGCTGTTTTTT. It encodes CASSPQTPSGTGELFF.

The chain is built from TRBV30 and TRBJ2-7; 10 positions match TRBD2. The length of the CDR3 is 16 residues. Germline lookup yields CDR1 GTSNPN and CDR2 SVGIG (reference sequence). V lost 5 bases to trimming and J lost 0 bases; unmatched junction nucleotides: 10. This CDR3 reads CAWEPGLAASSYEQYF. The CDR3 DNA is TGTGCCTGGGAACCCGGACTAGCGGCTAGCTCCTACGAGCAGTACTTC. Supplemented by reference TRBV30 and TRBJ2-7, the full variable domain reads SQTIHQWPATLVQPVGSPLSLECTVEGTSNPNLYWYRQAAGRGLQLLFYSVGIGQISSEVPQNLSASRPQDRQFILSSKKLLLSDSGFYLCAWEPGLAASSYEQYFGPGTRLTVT.

The chain employs TRBV6-6 and TRBJ2-7; maybe TRBD1 (5 bases). V lost 7 bases and J 2 bases, leaving 15 bases between the germline ends. CDR1 is MNHNY, CDR2 SVGAGI, per germline (reference sequence). The CDR3 contains 14 residues. The CDR3 loop reads CASTATRGTYEQYF. The CDR3, as DNA: TGTGCCAGCACGGCGACAAGGGGTACCTACGAGCAGTACTTC.

The V call is TRBV15, the J call TRBJ1-6; TRBD1 agrees at 9 bases. Germline loops: CDR1 LNHNV, CDR2 YYDKDF (reference sequence). V lost 6 bases, J lost 9 bases, and 6 bases stayed unmatched. This CDR3 has 14 residues. The CDR3 coding sequence is TGTGCCACCAGTATTACAGGGGGCGGTTCACCCCTCCACTTT. Its translation: CATSITGGGSPLHF. Combining the CDR3 with reference TRBV15 and TRBJ1-6 gives the whole variable domain DAMVIQNPRYQVTQFGKPVTLSCSQTLNHNVMYWYQQKSSQAPKLLFHYYDKDFNNEADTPDNFQSRRPNTSFCFLDIRSPGLGDTAMYLCATSITGGGSPLHFGNGTRLTVT.

The rearrangement uses TRBV4-3 and TRBJ1-2; no firm D call. Germline V lookup: CDR1 LGHNA, CDR2 YSLEER. The CDR3 runs 14 residues. V was clipped by 4 bases and J by 8 bases, with 17 bases between them. CDR3 nucleotides: TGCGCCAGCAGCCTAGAACGAAGTTCGAGGGGCTACACCTTC. This gives the protein CASSLERSSRGYTF.

The chain combines TRBV2 with TRBJ2-5; TRBD2 agrees at 10 bases. Germline V CDR1 and CDR2: SNHLY, FYNNEI. J gave up 4 bases and V 6 bases, and 8 bases lay outside the gene matches. CDR3 length equals 15 residues. The DNA for the CDR3 is TGTGCCAGCAGGGCTAGCGGGAGTAGGGGAGAGACCCAGTACTTC. Its protein product is CASRASGSRGETQYF.

This rearrangement joins TRBV5-1 to TRBJ2-7; D ambiguous. The germline V and J ends were trimmed by 0 bases and 2 bases, with 15 bases remaining between them. Germline V gives CDR1 SGHRS, CDR2 YFSETQ. The CDR3 is 16 amino acids. The CDR3 here is CASSLESRKHTYEQYF. The CDR3, as DNA: TGCGCCAGCAGCTTGGAATCTAGAAAGCACACCTACGAGCAGTACTTC.

The chain recombines TRBV13 with TRBJ2-5, with 11 bases identical to TRBD2. Germline assignment: CDR1 PRHDT and CDR2 FYEKMQ (reference sequence). This CDR3 has 15 amino acids. Unmatched junction bases numbered 13, after V lost 5 bases and J lost 11 bases. This CDR3 reads CASSHTPLAGGEQYF. DNA for the CDR3: TGTGCCAGCAGCCACACCCCGCTAGCGGGGGGAGAGCAGTACTTC.

In this sample, this clone turned up a few times. A junction boundary mismatches the germline segment, possibly from a read error. The CDR3 DNA reads as TGCGCCAGCAGCCAAGACCGACAGGGGGCCCTACTTTTT. This sequence encodes CASSQDRQGALLF. This chain links TRBV4-3 with TRBJ1-3; 10 bases align to TRBD1. The germline V gene encodes CDR1 LGHNA and CDR2 YSLEER. CDR3 length equals 13 residues.

V usage is TRBV6-5 and J usage is TRBJ2-7; D might be TRBD1 (8 bases). V shed 7 bases and J shed 3 bases, with 16 bases lying between them. The CDR3 loop spans 14 amino acids. CDR1 is MNHEY, CDR2 SVGAGI, per germline. CDR3 nucleotides: TGTGCCAGCACCCCGGACAGGGACTACTACGAGCAGTACTTC. This encodes CASTPDRDYYEQYF.